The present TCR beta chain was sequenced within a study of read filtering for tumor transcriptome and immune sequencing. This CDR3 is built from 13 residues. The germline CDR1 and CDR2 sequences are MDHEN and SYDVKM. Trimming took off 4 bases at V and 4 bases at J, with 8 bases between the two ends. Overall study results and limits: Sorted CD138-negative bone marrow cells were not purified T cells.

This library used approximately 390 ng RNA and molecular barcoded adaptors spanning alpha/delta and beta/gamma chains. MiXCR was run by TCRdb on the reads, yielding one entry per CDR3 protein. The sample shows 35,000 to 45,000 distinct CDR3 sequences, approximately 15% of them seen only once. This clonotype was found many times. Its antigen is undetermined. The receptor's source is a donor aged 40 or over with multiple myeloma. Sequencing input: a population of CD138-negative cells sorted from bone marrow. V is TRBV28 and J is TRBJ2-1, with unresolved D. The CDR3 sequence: CASSWVSYNEQFF. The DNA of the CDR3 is TGTGCCAGCAGTTGGGTCTCATACAATGAGCAGTTCTTC.